This passage covers 20 T cell receptor beta chains from one sample sequenced in a study of cytomegalovirus exposure and HLA in healthy donors. 60 Vbeta and 13 Jbeta primers were used in PCR. Clones were sequenced by immunoSEQ multiplex PCR, and TCRdb holds only the in-frame ones, with some missing. The sample yields roughly 200,000 clones, of which the top ten take up approximately 6.5%. What was sequenced was PBMCs. The receptor source for this set is a man aged 30 to 39 in good health and CMV-seronegative.

The chain uses TRBV20-1 and TRBJ1-2; unclear D gene. Germline assignment: CDR1 DFQATT and CDR2 SNEGSKA (reference sequence). V was clipped by 3 bases and J by 5 bases, with 7 bases between them. The CDR3 runs 11 residues. The CDR3 nucleotides read TGCAGTGCTAGTACAGAGTATGGCTACACCTTC. This codes for CSASTEYGYTF.

V is TRBV4-3 and J is TRBJ2-3; possibly TRBD1 for D (6 bases). The V gene lost 0 bases and the J gene lost 1 base, with 14 bases spanning the gap. The CDR3 is 17 amino acids. The germline V gene encodes CDR1 LGHNA and CDR2 YSLEER. CDR3 DNA sequence: TGCGCCAGCAGCCAAGATAGGCAGGGGCTGGGCACAGATACGCAGTATTTT. It translates to CASSQDRQGLGTDTQYF.

V gene TRBV2 combines with J gene TRBJ1-2; D perhaps matches TRBD1 (5 bases). The V end lost 7 bases, the J end lost 6 bases, and 18 bases lay between the germline ends. Per germline, CDR1 SNHLY and CDR2 FYNNEI. This CDR3 spans 14 amino acids. The CDR3 protein is CASKPGGVSHGYTF. The CDR3 DNA sequence: TGTGCCAGCAAGCCCGGGGGGGTCTCACATGGCTACACCTTC.

V usage is TRBV4-3 and J usage is TRBJ1-1; D might be TRBD1 (6 bases). The CDR3 is made up of 14 amino acids. Trimming stripped 1 base from V and 3 bases from J, with 9 bases between. Germline V gene data show CDR1 as LGHNA and CDR2 as YSLEER. The chain's CDR3 is CASSQVGAHTEAFF. The CDR3 coding sequence is TGCGCCAGCAGCCAAGTGGGGGCCCACACTGAAGCTTTCTTT.

This chain links TRBV19 with TRBJ1-5; TRBD1 agrees at 8 bases. Germline CDR1 is LNHDA and CDR2 is SQIVND (reference sequence). This CDR3 has 14 amino acids. V shed 5 bases, J shed 6 bases, and the junction held 6 bases outside the gene matches. As DNA, the CDR3 is TGTGCCAGTAGTCCGGACAGGGACGGTCAGCCCCAGCATTTT. Amino acids: CASSPDRDGQPQHF. The full variable domain, its missing parts supplied by reference TRBV19 and TRBJ1-5, is DGGITQSPKYLFRKEGQNVTLSCEQNLNHDAMYWYRQDPGQGLRLIYYSQIVNDFQKGDIAEGYSVSREKKESFPLTVTSAQKNPTAFYLCASSPDRDGQPQHFGDGTRLSIL.

The chain links TRBV5-1 to TRBJ2-7; 8 bases agree with TRBD2. Trimming removed 4 bases from V and 0 bases from J; junction bases left unmatched: 6. This CDR3 contains 15 residues. CDR1 is SGHRS and CDR2 is YFSETQ in the germline V gene. CDR3 sequence: CASSTPGGSSYEQYF. The DNA of the CDR3 is TGCGCCAGCAGCACCCCGGGGGGGAGCTCCTACGAGCAGTACTTC. The full variable domain, rest sourced from reference TRBV5-1 and TRBJ2-7, is KAGVTQTPRYLIKTRGQQVTLSCSPISGHRSVSWYQQTPGQGLQFLFEYFSETQRNKGNFPGRFSGRQFSNSRSEMNVSTLELGDSALYLCASSTPGGSSYEQYFGPGTRLTVT.

The chain joins TRBV28 to TRBJ1-5; D is unresolved. The CDR3 is 15 amino acids. Per germline, CDR1 MDHEN and CDR2 SYDVKM. V dropped 7 bases and J dropped 3 bases, with 16 bases sitting between them. The CDR3 DNA reads as TGTGCCAGCATCTCACCCGGGGTGATCAATCAGCCCCAGCATTTT. This gives the protein CASISPGVINQPQHF.

The V gene is TRBV11-2, the J gene TRBJ2-7, with 8 nucleotides matching TRBD1. The CDR3 extends over 13 amino acids. Trimming at V came to 5 bases and at J to 11 bases, leaving 11 bases not matched to a gene. The germline V gene encodes CDR1 SGHAT and CDR2 FQNNGV. Here the CDR3 reads CASSAGTGTGEYF. The CDR3 DNA reads as TGTGCCAGCAGCGCGGGGACGGGGACAGGCGAGTACTTC.

The chain couples TRBV28 to TRBJ2-5, with D possibly being TRBD2 (7 bases). The V and J ends lost 5 bases and 1 base respectively, with 11 bases between them. Germline V gives CDR1 MDHEN, CDR2 SYDVKM. This CDR3 has 14 residues. CDR3 bases: TGTGCCAGCAGTCCCGGGGGGCCCCAAGAGACCCAGTACTTC. Residues: CASSPGGPQETQYF. Full variable domain (outside the CDR3, taken from reference TRBV28 and TRBJ2-5): DVKVTQSSRYLVKRTGEKVFLECVQDMDHENMFWYRQDPGLGLRLIYFSYDVKMKEKGDIPEGYSVSREKKERFSLILESASTNQTSMYLCASSPGGPQETQYFGPGTRLLVL.

CDR3 sequence: CASSYTSGNEQFF. The CDR3 nucleotides read TGTGCCAGCAGCTACACTAGCGGCAATGAGCAGTTCTTC. The chain carries TRBV5-6 and TRBJ2-1; 8 bases fit TRBD2. The CDR3 runs to 13 residues. Germline CDR1 and CDR2: SGHDT and YYEEEE. Trimming cost V 3 bases and J 6 bases; bases outside gene matches: 2.

This rearrangement joins TRBV2 to TRBJ1-5; 8 bases agree with TRBD1. Germline V gene lookup returns CDR1 SNHLY and CDR2 FYNNEI. V lost 2 bases and J lost 1; bases outside the gene matches: 7. This CDR3 is built from 17 residues. Written as DNA, the CDR3 is TGTGCCAGCAGTGAAATGGCAGGGGGCTCGAGCAATCAGCCCCAGCATTTT. Translated, it gives CASSEMAGGSSNQPQHF.

This rearrangement joins TRBV5-4 to TRBJ2-1; D may be TRBD2 (6 bases). The CDR3 length is 15 residues. The germline V gene encodes CDR1 SGHNT and CDR2 YYREEE (reference sequence). Trimming shortened V by 0 bases and J by 1 base, and 8 bases separated the two germline ends. The CDR3 sequence is CASSLAGLSYNEQFF. In DNA form, the CDR3 reads TGTGCCAGCAGCTTGGCTGGACTATCCTACAATGAGCAGTTCTTC.

V gene TRBV21-1 combines with J gene TRBJ2-5; TRBD2, the table's D call, lacks a check against the DNA. TRBV21-1 is classified as a pseudogene. CDR3 size: 16 residues. CDR3 amino acids: CASSPRQIWEEETQYF. The CDR3, as DNA: TGTGCCAGCAGCCCGAGACAGATTTGGGAGGAAGAGACCCAGTACTTC.

This chain's CDR3 is CASSLYGGIGTQYF. The CDR3 nucleotides are TGTGCCAGCAGCTTATATGGGGGCATAGGGACCCAGTACTTC. The chain employs TRBV7-2 and TRBJ2-5; a weak D match, TRBD1 (6 bases). This CDR3 spans 14 amino acids. CDR1 is SGHTA, CDR2 FQGNSA, per germline. V was cut by 2 bases and J by 7 bases, with 14 bases left in between.

The V call is TRBV7-9, the J call TRBJ2-5, with a weak D call TRBD2 (6 bases). V was cut by 8 bases and J by 5 bases, with 9 bases left in between. Germline V gene sequence: CDR1 SEHNR, CDR2 FQNEAQ (reference sequence). This CDR3 is 11 amino acids long. The CDR3 loop is CASYGRETQYF. The CDR3 nucleotides are TGTGCCAGCTATGGGAGGGAGACCCAGTACTTC.

The chain has TRBV6-5 and TRBJ1-5; 7 positions match TRBD1. The J segment lost 5 bases and the V segment lost 0 bases, leaving 7 bases of the junction unmatched. CDR1 is MNHEY, CDR2 SVGAGI, per germline. The CDR3 runs to 16 residues. The CDR3: CASSYSSEGADQPQHF. CDR3 bases: TGTGCCAGCAGTTACTCCTCAGAGGGGGCCGATCAGCCCCAGCATTTT.

The chain joins TRBV10-3 to TRBJ2-2, with 8 bases matching TRBD2. The CDR3 runs 15 residues. The junction had 8 bases not matched to a gene; V was cut back by 10 bases and J by 1 base. Germline V gives CDR1 ENHRY, CDR2 SYGVKD. CDR3 coding DNA: TGTGCCACAACGGGGGGGGGATTGAACACCGGGGAGCTGTTTTTT. Translating gives CATTGGGLNTGELFF.

V is TRBV6-1 and J is TRBJ2-7; D not resolved. The ends were cut back, 6 bases at V and 1 base at J, with 16 bases in the middle. CDR1 is MNHNS and CDR2 is SASEGT in the germline V gene. This CDR3 comprises 15 residues. CDR3 sequence reads: CASSRYGDLSYEQYF. CDR3 bases: TGTGCCAGCAGCCGTTATGGTGACTTATCCTACGAGCAGTACTTC.

The J gene is TRBJ2-7, the V gene TRBV15, with 7 bases identical to TRBD2. The CDR3 extends over 14 amino acids. The germline CDR1 and CDR2 sequences are LNHNV and YYDKDF (reference sequence). V shed 0 bases, J shed 10 bases, and the junction held 9 bases outside the gene matches. CDR3 in amino acids: CATSRESGGSVQYF. Here the CDR3 DNA reads TGTGCCACCAGCAGAGAATCGGGAGGTAGTGTCCAGTACTTC.

This chain joins TRBV11-2 and TRBJ2-5; 13 positions match TRBD2. Germline-derived CDR1 and CDR2 are SGHAT and FQNNGV. This CDR3 is 15 amino acids long. V lost 5 bases, J lost 5 bases, and 5 bases stayed unmatched. DNA of the CDR3: TGTGCCAGCAGCCTTGGACTAGCGGGAGTGGAGACCCAGTACTTC. Protein: CASSLGLAGVETQYF.